This T cell receptor beta chain stems from a study of siplizumab effects on memory and regulatory T cells. On this clone itself: What it recognizes is unknown.

Sequenced by immunoSEQ multiplex PCR; TCRdb stores in-frame clones only, minus some. The sample includes around 58,000 clones, less than 85% of them seen just once. V was pared by 6 bases and J by 1 base, with 14 bases between. Germline CDR1 is MNHEY and CDR2 is SVGAGI. The length of the CDR3 is 15 residues. The study, taken as a whole, reports: Naive-or-memory phenotypes were unassignable for roughly 80-97% of proliferating CD4+ or CD8+ clones.

The TCR sequence derives from a human donor in good health. V gene TRBV6-5 combines with J gene TRBJ2-3; TRBD2 might be the D (6 bases). Sequenced input: memory CD4+ T cells sorted from blood. The CDR3 DNA sequence: TGTGCCAGCAGATCTACCGGGACTGGCACAGATACGCAGTATTTT. It is translated as CASRSTGTGTDTQYF.